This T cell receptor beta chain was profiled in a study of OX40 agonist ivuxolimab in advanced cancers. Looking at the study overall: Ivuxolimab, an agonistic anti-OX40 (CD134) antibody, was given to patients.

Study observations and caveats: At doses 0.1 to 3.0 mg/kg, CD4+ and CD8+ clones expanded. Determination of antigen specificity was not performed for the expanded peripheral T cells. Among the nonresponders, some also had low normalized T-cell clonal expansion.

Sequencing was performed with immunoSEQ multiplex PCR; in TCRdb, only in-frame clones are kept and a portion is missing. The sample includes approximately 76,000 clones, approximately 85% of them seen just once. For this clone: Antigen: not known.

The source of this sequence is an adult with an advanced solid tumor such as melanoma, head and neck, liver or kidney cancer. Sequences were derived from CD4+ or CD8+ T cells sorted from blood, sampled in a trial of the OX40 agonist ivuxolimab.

The CDR3: CASSRTGANTGELFF. The CDR3 DNA reads TGTGCCAGCAGCCGGACAGGGGCGAACACCGGGGAGCTGTTTTTT. The chain joins TRBV7-3 to TRBJ2-2; 9 positions match TRBD1. V lost 5 bases, J lost 0 bases, and 1 base stayed unmatched. Germline V CDR1 and CDR2: SGHTA, FQGTGA. This CDR3 comprises 15 residues.